Shown below are 28 T cell receptor beta chains from a single sample sequenced in a study of OX40 agonist ivuxolimab in advanced cancers. Sequencing used immunoSEQ multiplex PCR; TCRdb keeps in-frame clones, though not all of them. The sample includes tens of thousands of clones, roughly 92% seen only once; the top ten take around 2.8%. The sequencing used CD4+ or CD8+ T cells sorted from blood, collected in a trial of the OX40 agonist ivuxolimab. The receptors derive from an adult with an advanced solid tumor such as melanoma, head and neck, liver or kidney cancer.

This chain uses TRBV6-1 with TRBJ1-4; the D gene is possibly TRBD1 (6 bases). Per germline, CDR1 MNHNS and CDR2 SASEGT. This CDR3 region has 18 residues. The V and J ends lost 1 base and 7 bases respectively, with 22 bases between them. The CDR3 region is CASSEVGLGGAAGEKLFF. The CDR3 DNA follows: TGTGCCAGCAGTGAAGTGGGCTTGGGGGGGGCAGCGGGTGAAAAACTGTTTTTT.

The chain carries TRBV2 and TRBJ1-2; 8 positions agree with TRBD1. Germline CDR1 reads SNHLY; CDR2 reads FYNNEI. V was clipped by 7 bases and J by 4 bases; unmatched bases: 11. CDR3 size: 15 residues. CDR3 amino acids: CASTKAGGAGYGYTF. CDR3 DNA: TGTGCCAGCACTAAAGCAGGGGGCGCGGGCTATGGCTACACCTTC.

This chain connects TRBV6-1 to TRBJ2-7; 9 bases are a match to TRBD1. The CDR3 is 16 residues long. With 1 base clipped from V and 4 bases from J, the junction kept 8 bases outside the gene matches. Per germline, CDR1 MNHNS and CDR2 SASEGT. The CDR3 reads CASSEGPGQGLYEQYF. CDR3 DNA sequence: TGTGCCAGCAGTGAAGGTCCAGGACAGGGGCTGTACGAGCAGTACTTC.

V is TRBV6-5 and J is TRBJ1-4, with no clear D. Trimming took 0 bases from V and 8 from J, leaving 13 bases between them. CDR3 size: 15 residues. CDR1 and CDR2 (germline): MNHEY, SVGAGI. CDR3 amino acids: CASSYSRASREKLFF. The DNA for the CDR3 is TGTGCCAGCAGTTACTCCCGGGCCAGTAGGGAAAAACTGTTTTTT.

A single count supports this clone. The CDR3: CASSFGLAGGLDGGELFF. CDR3 bases: TGCGCCAGCAGCTTTGGTCTAGCGGGAGGGCTTGACGGCGGGGAGCTGTTTTTT. The gene calls are TRBV5-1 and TRBJ2-2; TRBD2 matches 12 bases. Germline V lookup: CDR1 SGHRS, CDR2 YFSETQ. The CDR3 sequence is 18 residues long. V was clipped by 2 bases and J by 7 bases; unmatched bases: 12.

V gene TRBV18 combines with J gene TRBJ2-3, with D possibly TRBD2 on 5 matching bases. The CDR3 loop spans 13 amino acids. Germline V gene data show CDR1 as KGHSH and CDR2 as LQKENI. Trimming cost V 6 bases and J 2 bases, with 9 bases left between them. The CDR3 DNA sequence: TGTGCCAGCTCGACGGGGAACACAGATACGCAGTATTTT. This sequence encodes CASSTGNTDTQYF.

The V gene is TRBV7-8, the J gene TRBJ1-2; 7 bases map to TRBD1. Germline V gene lookup returns CDR1 SGHVS and CDR2 FQNEAQ. Trimming removed 5 bases from V and 6 bases from J; junction bases left unmatched: 6. This CDR3 is built from 13 residues. In DNA, the CDR3 is TGTGCCAGCAGCCTCCGACAGGGAGATGGCTACACCTTC. It is translated as CASSLRQGDGYTF. Full variable domain (remainder filled in from reference TRBV7-8 and TRBJ1-2): GAGVSQSPRYKVAKRGQDVALRCDPISGHVSLFWYQQALGQGPEFLTYFQNEAQLDKSGLPSDRFFAERPEGSVSTLKIQRTQQEDSAVYLCASSLRQGDGYTFGSGTRLTVV.

The chain couples TRBV30 to TRBJ2-7; D might be TRBD1 (5 bases). Germline V gene lookup returns CDR1 GTSNPN and CDR2 SVGIG (reference sequence). The CDR3 covers 13 residues. The ends were cut back, 0 bases at V and 7 bases at J, with 13 bases in the middle. The CDR3 DNA reads TGTGCCTGGAGTGTCAGGGTGCTACGGGAGCAGTACTTC. Amino acids: CAWSVRVLREQYF.

The chain couples TRBV6-5 to TRBJ1-2; the match to TRBD1 covers 11 bases. Unmatched junction bases numbered 5, after V lost 4 bases and J lost 7 bases. From germline, CDR1 is MNHEY and CDR2 SVGAGI. The length of the CDR3 is 14 residues. CDR3 bases: TGTGCCAGCAGTTCTTGGGGGACAGGGGGTGGCTACACCTTC. It codes for CASSSWGTGGGYTF.

The chain has TRBV21-1 and TRBJ2-5; TRBD2 is the table's D call, not checked against the DNA. TRBV21-1 is deemed a pseudogene. The CDR3 sequence is 17 residues long. The CDR3 DNA reads as TGTGCCAGCCCCTTGGCATGGCGGGGCCTAACACAAGAGACCCAGTACTTC. This translates into CASPLAWRGLTQETQYF.

The rearrangement joins TRBV4-1 to TRBJ2-1, with D possibly matching TRBD1 (5 bases). CDR1 is MGHRA, CDR2 YSYEKL, per germline. The V and J ends lost 4 bases and 6 bases respectively, with 13 bases between them. The CDR3 sequence is 14 residues long. CDR3 nucleotide sequence: TGCGCCAGCAGCCCGCAGGGAAATTTCAATGAGCAGTTCTTC. Encoded protein: CASSPQGNFNEQFF.

The chain carries TRBV5-1 and TRBJ2-5; D not certain. The better agreement between TRBJ2-7 and the DNA end casts doubt on the J call. The CDR3 extends over 16 amino acids. The germline gives CDR1 SGHRS, CDR2 YFSETQ. CDR3 amino acids: CASSSRPQPANYEQYF. In DNA, the CDR3 is TGCGCCAGCAGCTCCAGACCCCAGCCGGCAAACTACGAGCAGTACTTC.

This rearrangement joins TRBV4-1 to TRBJ1-1; D remains unclear. The CDR3 is 13 amino acids. The germline gives CDR1 MGHRA, CDR2 YSYEKL. V was cut by 3 bases and J by 5 bases, with 10 bases left in between. CDR3 nucleotide sequence: TGCGCCAGCAGCCACGGGAGGGTTACTGAAGCTTTCTTT. Protein product: CASSHGRVTEAFF.

This clone has more than one count but fewer than ten. The chain combines TRBV30 with TRBJ1-2; D might be TRBD1 (5 bases). V was pared by 6 bases and J by 1 base, with 9 bases between. Germline loops: CDR1 GTSNPN, CDR2 SVGIG (reference sequence). CDR3 length: 12 amino acids. CDR3 DNA: TGTGCCTGCCGGGACTTTAACTATGGCTACACCTTC. Protein sequence: CACRDFNYGYTF.

This chain uses TRBV6-5 with TRBJ1-3, with TRBD1 identical over 7 bases. Germline trimming cut 0 bases from V and 3 bases from J; bases unmatched to any gene: 2. The CDR3 is made up of 15 amino acids. CDR1 and CDR2 from the germline V gene are MNHEY and SVGAGI. CDR3 protein: CASSYSGGFGNTIYF. CDR3 in DNA: TGTGCCAGCAGTTACTCAGGGGGCTTTGGAAACACCATATATTTT.

This clone was picked up one time. This chain joins TRBV28 and TRBJ1-6; 7 positions match TRBD1. Germline V lookup: CDR1 MDHEN, CDR2 SYDVKM. J gave up 11 bases and V 0 bases, and 7 bases lay outside the gene matches. The length of the CDR3 is 15 residues. The CDR3 loop reads CASSLWVTGEAPLHF. The CDR3 coding sequence is TGTGCCAGCAGTTTATGGGTTACAGGGGAGGCACCCCTCCACTTT.

The rearrangement uses TRBV4-2 and TRBJ1-3; D not resolved. V lost 0 bases, J lost 4 bases, and 16 bases lay in between. The germline gives CDR1 LGHNA, CDR2 YNFKEQ. This CDR3 has 17 amino acids. The CDR3 loop is CASSQDGERAGGNTIYF. The DNA of the CDR3 is TGTGCCAGCAGCCAAGATGGAGAGAGGGCCGGGGGAAACACCATATATTTT.

The chain couples TRBV5-6 to TRBJ2-7; no definite D call. The CDR3 contains 11 residues. Trimming cost V 1 base and J 3 bases, with 2 bases left between them. Germline values: CDR1 SGHDT, CDR2 YYEEEE. The CDR3: CASSLNYEQYF. The CDR3, as DNA: TGTGCCAGCAGCTTGAACTACGAGCAGTACTTC.

The chain is built from TRBV5-1 and TRBJ1-5; the D gene is possibly TRBD1 (6 bases). This CDR3 region has 15 residues. Germline CDR1 is SGHRS and CDR2 is YFSETQ. V lost 0 bases and J lost 0, with 7 bases in between. CDR3 residues: CASSLGTDSNQPQHF. For the CDR3, the DNA is TGCGCCAGCAGCTTGGGGACAGATAGCAATCAGCCCCAGCATTTT. Using reference TRBV5-1 and TRBJ1-5 for the parts outside the CDR3, the full variable domain is KAGVTQTPRYLIKTRGQQVTLSCSPISGHRSVSWYQQTPGQGLQFLFEYFSETQRNKGNFPGRFSGRQFSNSRSEMNVSTLELGDSALYLCASSLGTDSNQPQHFGDGTRLSIL.

This sequence joins TRBV30 and TRBJ1-2; D remains unclear. V lost 2 bases and J lost 8, with 18 bases in between. Looked up from germline, CDR1 is GTSNPN and CDR2 is SVGIG (reference sequence). The CDR3 has 14 residues. CDR3 nucleotides: TGTGCCTGGAGTCCACGGGGTCCTCGGGAAGGCTACACCTTC. It codes for CAWSPRGPREGYTF.

The chain uses TRBV14 and TRBJ1-2; the D gene is possibly TRBD1 (5 bases). CDR3 length: 16 residues. Trimming left V 3 bases short and J 6 bases short, with 20 bases between. Germline V gene sequence: CDR1 SGHDN, CDR2 FVKESK. CDR3 bases: TGTGCCAGCAGCCATTTCCGGGACGGTGGTGGAGATGGCTACACCTTC. Amino acid sequence: CASSHFRDGGGDGYTF.

The chain uses TRBV4-1 and TRBJ2-1; 15 positions match TRBD2. Per the germline V gene, CDR1 is MGHRA and CDR2 is YSYEKL. CDR3 length equals 16 residues. Losses at the gene ends were 0 bases for V and 9 bases for J; bases not matched to a gene: 3. The CDR3 sequence is CASSQDGLAGGREQFF. CDR3 DNA sequence: TGCGCCAGCAGCCAAGACGGACTAGCGGGAGGGCGTGAGCAGTTCTTC.

This clone was seen only a few times. The chain combines TRBV6-1 with TRBJ1-5, with TRBD1 matching 8 bases. The CDR3 is 13 residues long. The junction had 3 bases not matched to a gene; V was cut back by 4 bases and J by 7 bases. Germline assignment: CDR1 MNHNS and CDR2 SASEGT. CDR3 nucleotides: TGTGCCAGCAGTGGAGGACAGGGCCAGCCCCAGCATTTT. Protein product: CASSGGQGQPQHF.

The chain carries TRBV5-1 and TRBJ1-2; tentatively, D is TRBD1 (5 bases). Germline assignment: CDR1 SGHRS and CDR2 YFSETQ. Trimming cost V 1 base and J 8 bases, with 12 bases left between them. This CDR3 has 13 amino acids. The CDR3 DNA sequence: TGCGCCAGCAGCTTGACCGGGAGGGGCGGCTACACCTTC. Translated, it gives CASSLTGRGGYTF.

The V gene is TRBV19, the J gene TRBJ1-1; maybe TRBD1 (5 bases). This CDR3 has 15 residues. V lost 7 bases and J lost 2, with 17 bases in between. CDR1 and CDR2 from the germline V gene are LNHDA and SQIVND (reference sequence). CDR3 in DNA: TGTGCCAGTATCTTGGCCCCGGGGGGAAACACTGAAGCTTTCTTT. Protein sequence: CASILAPGGNTEAFF.

The chain is built from TRBV5-1 and TRBJ2-5, with 8 bases matching TRBD2. Germline V gene data show CDR1 as SGHRS and CDR2 as YFSETQ. After removal of 4 bases from V and 1 base from J, the junction contained 6 bases not matched to a gene. The CDR3 runs 15 residues. CDR3 sequence reads: CASSPFLAGQETQYF. CDR3 coding DNA: TGCGCCAGCAGCCCTTTCCTAGCGGGCCAAGAGACCCAGTACTTC.

The genes are TRBV5-1 and TRBJ2-6, with 8 bases fitting TRBD2. The CDR3 has 18 residues. Looked up from germline, CDR1 is SGHRS and CDR2 is YFSETQ. The J segment lost 1 base and the V segment lost 2 bases, leaving 8 bases of the junction unmatched. The CDR3 loop is CASSFPPGGFSGANVLTF. The DNA for the CDR3 is TGCGCCAGCAGCTTCCCACCGGGAGGGTTTTCTGGGGCCAACGTCCTGACTTTC. The whole variable domain, remainder taken from reference TRBV5-1 and TRBJ2-6, is KAGVTQTPRYLIKTRGQQVTLSCSPISGHRSVSWYQQTPGQGLQFLFEYFSETQRNKGNFPGRFSGRQFSNSRSEMNVSTLELGDSALYLCASSFPPGGFSGANVLTFGAGSRLTVL.

J is TRBJ1-2 and V is TRBV5-1; TRBD1 agrees at 8 bases. Germline V CDR1 and CDR2: SGHRS, YFSETQ. With 0 bases clipped from V and 5 bases from J, the junction kept 6 bases outside the gene matches. The CDR3 is 15 amino acids. CDR3 residues: CASSLAAGGRYGYTF. CDR3 bases: TGCGCCAGCAGCTTGGCCGCAGGGGGCCGGTATGGCTACACCTTC.